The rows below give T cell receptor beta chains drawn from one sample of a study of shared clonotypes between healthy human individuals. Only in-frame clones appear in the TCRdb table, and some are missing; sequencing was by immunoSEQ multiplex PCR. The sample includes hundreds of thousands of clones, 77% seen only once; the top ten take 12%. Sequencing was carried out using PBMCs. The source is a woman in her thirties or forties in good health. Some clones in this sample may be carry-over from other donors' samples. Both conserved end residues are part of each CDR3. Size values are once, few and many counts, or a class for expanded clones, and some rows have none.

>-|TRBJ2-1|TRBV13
CASSADSTSGGGNEQFF
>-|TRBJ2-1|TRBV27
CASSRPGTKYNEQFF
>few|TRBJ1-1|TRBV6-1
CASSLIEQTEAFF
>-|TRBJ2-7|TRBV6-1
CASGRRVPYEQYF
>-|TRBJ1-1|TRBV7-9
CASSEGEANTEAFF
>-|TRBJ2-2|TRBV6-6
CASSYPSTGELFF
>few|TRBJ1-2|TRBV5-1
CASSLGTGVGYGYTF
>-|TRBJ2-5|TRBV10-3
CAISPGQQETQYF
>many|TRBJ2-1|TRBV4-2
CASSQPGTTNEQFF
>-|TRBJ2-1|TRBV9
CASSEGLAVEQFF